A single sample gave rise to the 18 T cell receptor beta chains below, sequenced in a study of blood T cells in healthy people across ages. Primers used in a second PCR of about 6 to 11 cycles were a sample-barcoded 5' primer and a J-beta primer mix. TCRdb recomputed calls from the 5' RACE reads with MiXCR, one row per CDR3 protein. This table holds under 2,000,000 distinct CDR3 sequences, about 50% found once. Specimen: blood. All receptors derive from a woman aged 40-49 years in good health.

The chain uses TRBV5-5 and TRBJ1-1; D uncertain. Per the germline V gene, CDR1 is SGHKS and CDR2 is YYEKEE (reference sequence). The CDR3 is 12 amino acids. The V end lost 4 bases, the J end lost 4 bases, and 8 bases lay between the germline ends. CDR3 protein: CASSGVGTEAFF. CDR3 DNA: TGTGCCAGCAGCGGGGTGGGCACTGAAGCTTTCTTT.

This clonotype was detected only a few times. The chain is built from TRBV20-1 and TRBJ1-1; maybe TRBD1 (6 bases). The length of the CDR3 is 14 residues. CDR1 is DFQATT, CDR2 SNEGSKA, per germline (reference sequence). V lost 5 bases, J lost 1 base, and 14 bases lay in between. The CDR3 bases are TGCAGTGCTGGGGGGGGGCGAGGGAACACTGAAGCTTTCTTT. This sequence encodes CSAGGGRGNTEAFF.

This chain joins TRBV14 and TRBJ2-3, with D possibly TRBD1 on 6 matching bases. CDR1 is SGHDN and CDR2 is FVKESK in the germline V gene. The V and J ends lost 2 bases and 5 bases respectively, with 23 bases between them. This CDR3 spans 18 amino acids. CDR3 bases: TGTGCCAGCAGCCAACGTCCCGGGACATTTATCGGCTTAGATACGCAGTATTTT. This encodes CASSQRPGTFIGLDTQYF. The entire variable domain, with the rest obtained from reference TRBV14 and TRBJ2-3, is as follows: EAGVTQFPSHSVIEKGQTVTLRCDPISGHDNLYWYRRVMGKEIKFLLHFVKESKQDESGMPNNRFLAERTGGTYSTLKVQPAELEDSGVYFCASSQRPGTFIGLDTQYFGPGTRLTVL.

This clonotype has a handful of counts. The CDR3 here is CASSESGLAGAPFATDTQYF. The CDR3 bases are TGTGCCAGCAGTGAATCTGGACTAGCGGGGGCCCCATTCGCCACAGATACGCAGTATTTT. This sequence joins TRBV25-1 and TRBJ2-3, with 13 bases matching TRBD2. The CDR3 runs 20 residues. From germline, CDR1 is MGHDK and CDR2 SYGVNS. J gave up 2 bases and V 1 base, and 12 bases lay outside the gene matches.

The chain employs TRBV10-3 and TRBJ1-4; 9 bases line up with TRBD1. CDR3 size: 14 residues. Germline values: CDR1 ENHRY, CDR2 SYGVKD. J lost 7 bases, V lost 6 bases, and 6 bases had no gene match. The chain's CDR3 is CAIRPGQGSEKLFF. Here the CDR3 DNA reads TGTGCCATCAGGCCGGGACAGGGCAGTGAAAAACTGTTTTTT.

The CDR3 here is CSASWLGEQYF. DNA for the CDR3: TGCAGTGCTAGCTGGTTGGGCGAGCAGTACTTC. This chain joins TRBV20-1 and TRBJ2-5; D gene ambiguous. The closer fit of TRBJ2-7 to the DNA end suggests the J call may be wrong. This CDR3 has 11 residues. Germline V gene data show CDR1 as DFQATT and CDR2 as SNEGSKA (reference sequence).

This chain uses TRBV15 with TRBJ1-5, with D unresolved. The CDR3 is made up of 13 amino acids. V was trimmed by 0 bases and J by 9 bases, leaving 9 bases between them. Germline V gene sequence: CDR1 LNHNV, CDR2 YYDKDF (reference sequence). The CDR3, as DNA: TGTGCCACCAGCAGAGATTCCCCAGGGCCCCAGCATTTT. Amino acids: CATSRDSPGPQHF.

In its sample, this clonotype was seen a few times. The chain uses TRBV12-3 or TRBV12-4 and TRBJ1-6; tentatively, D is TRBD1 (5 bases). CDR3 length equals 12 residues. The V gene lost 6 bases and the J gene lost 7 bases, with 7 bases spanning the gap. The CDR3 nucleotides are TGTGCCAGCAGCAGGGAAAATTCACCCCTCCACTTT. It translates to CASSRENSPLHF.

The rearrangement links TRBV7-2 to TRBJ1-1; TRBD1 aligns across 10 bases. Trimming took 5 bases from V and 5 from J; bases not matched to a gene: 8. The CDR3 runs 15 residues. The germline CDR1 and CDR2 sequences are SGHTA and FQGNSA. This CDR3 reads CASSVRQGAKTEAFF. The CDR3 nucleotides are TGTGCCAGCAGCGTACGACAGGGGGCGAAGACTGAAGCTTTCTTT.

V gene TRBV6-2 or TRBV6-3 combines with J gene TRBJ2-7; 7 positions match TRBD2. The J call may be wrong; the DNA end is better matched by TRBJ2-5. The germline gives CDR1 MNHEY, CDR2 SVGEGT. The CDR3 sequence is 14 residues long. This CDR3 is CASSHAYGGETQYF. The CDR3 coding sequence is TGTGCCAGCAGTCACGCCTACGGGGGGGAGACCCAGTACTTC.

The chain has TRBV9 and TRBJ2-6; D is possibly TRBD2 (6 bases). V was shortened by 3 bases and J by 0 bases, with 7 bases between the two germline ends. The CDR3 has 15 residues. Looked up from germline, CDR1 is SGDLS and CDR2 is YYNGEE. CDR3 nucleotides: TGTGCCAGCAGCGGCGGGGCCTCTGGGGCCAACGTCCTGACTTTC. Protein product: CASSGGASGANVLTF.

The chain joins TRBV7-2 to TRBJ2-3, with 7 bases aligning to TRBD2. V gave up 1 base and J gave up 2 bases; unmatched junction bases: 12. This CDR3 comprises 18 residues. The germline CDR1 and CDR2 sequences are SGHTA and FQGNSA. The CDR3 nucleotides are TGTGCCAGCAGCTTAGTCTTTTCCAGCGGGGCAAACACAGATACGCAGTATTTT. It encodes CASSLVFSSGANTDTQYF. Looking up the rest from reference TRBV7-2 and TRBJ2-3 gives the full variable domain: GAGVSQSPSNKVTEKGKDVELRCDPISGHTALYWYRQSLGQGLEFLIYFQGNSAPDKSGLPSDRFSAERTGGSVSTLTIQRTQQEDSAVYLCASSLVFSSGANTDTQYFGPGTRLTVL.

The chain links TRBV12-3 or TRBV12-4 to TRBJ2-1; no clear D. This CDR3 spans 15 amino acids. Trimming removed 6 bases from V and 5 bases from J, with 17 bases in between. CDR3 in amino acids: CASRPDAASHNEQFF. The CDR3 region has the DNA TGTGCCAGCAGACCCGATGCAGCGAGCCACAATGAGCAGTTCTTC.

The genes are TRBV20-1 and TRBJ2-7, with 9 bases matching TRBD1. The DNA end is more similar to TRBJ2-4, so the J call may be wrong. Germline CDR1 DFQATT, CDR2 SNEGSKA (reference sequence). CDR3 length: 14 residues. CDR3 sequence: CSAVPGQGLNIQYF. The DNA for the CDR3 is TGCAGTGCTGTCCCGGGACAGGGTCTAAACATTCAGTACTTC.

The rearrangement joins TRBV6-5 to TRBJ2-1; TRBD1 is a possible D gene (6 bases). The V gene lost 2 bases and the J gene lost 7 bases, with 15 bases spanning the gap. The germline V gene has CDR1 MNHEY and CDR2 SVGAGI. The CDR3 spans 15 residues. The CDR3 DNA follows: TGTGCCAGCAGTTACGGACAGTCCCAAGGGAATGAGCAGTTCTTC. Translated: CASSYGQSQGNEQFF.

The chain employs TRBV12-3 or TRBV12-4 and TRBJ2-3, with TRBD2 as a possible D gene (6 bases). V lost 6 bases and J 6 bases, leaving 19 bases between the germline ends. This CDR3 spans 15 amino acids. The CDR3, as DNA: TGTGCCAGCAGAACCGGGACTCCCGGGGCGGATACGCAGTATTTT. Residues: CASRTGTPGADTQYF.

The CDR3, as DNA: TGTGCCAGCAGCGTAGAGGGGGGGGACCCTGCAGATACGCAGTATTTT. This encodes CASSVEGGDPADTQYF. This chain connects TRBV9 to TRBJ2-3, with D tentatively TRBD2 (7 bases). Trimming took 0 bases from V and 4 from J, leaving 15 bases between them. Per the germline V gene, CDR1 is SGDLS and CDR2 is YYNGEE. CDR3 length: 16 residues.

This chain uses TRBV3-1 with TRBJ1-2, with 10 positions matching TRBD1. This CDR3 contains 16 residues. Germline V gene data show CDR1 as LGHDT and CDR2 as YNNKEL (reference sequence). V was clipped by 0 bases and J by 7 bases; unmatched bases: 8. The CDR3 here is CASSQDSDRGRAGYTF. The CDR3 bases are TGTGCCAGCAGCCAAGATTCTGACAGGGGGCGTGCTGGCTACACCTTC.